Shown below are 24 T cell receptor beta chains from a single sample sequenced in a study of T-cell reconstitution after alpha-beta-depleted transplantation in children. Unique molecular identifiers were incorporated when the TCRbeta library was constructed. TCRdb recomputed calls from the PCR reads with MiXCR, one row per CDR3 protein. This repertoire shows some 150,000 distinct CDR3 sequences, 8.8% found once; its top ten account for over 15%. This material consisted of PBMCs, mostly from graft donor cells, taken 180 days after TCRalphabeta/CD19-depleted stem cell transplant. These receptors were collected from a female patient aged 2-9 years who had a stem cell transplant for congenital amegakaryocytic thrombocytopenia, so the T cells may come from the graft donor.

The table lists this clonotype with many counts. The rearrangement uses TRBV6-2 or TRBV6-3 and TRBJ2-1, with D hard to call. CDR1 is MNHEY and CDR2 is SVGEGT in the germline V gene. There are 13 residues in the CDR3. V lost 6 bases and J lost 12, with 18 bases in between. CDR3 in DNA: TGTGCCAGCAGGACAAACACGGGCCGGTGGCAGTTCTTC. Protein: CASRTNTGRWQFF.

This clonotype was seen only a few times. The chain joins TRBV6-2 or TRBV6-3 to TRBJ2-7; the D gene is possibly TRBD2 (5 bases). The CDR3 covers 17 residues. Germline lookup yields CDR1 MNHEY and CDR2 SVGEGT. The V end lost 2 bases, the J end lost 1 base, and 18 bases lay between the germline ends. CDR3 loop: CASSYPADLLSSYEQYF. The DNA for the CDR3 is TGTGCCAGCAGTTACCCTGCGGACTTGTTAAGTTCCTACGAGCAGTACTTC.

This clonotype has a handful of counts. Given the absence of the conserved phenylalanine or tryptophan at the CDR3 end, a read error is likely. The DNA is omitted, as the CDR3 cannot be located on it reliably, and the CDR3 follows TCRdb's listing. This chain links TRBV15 with TRBJ2-3; TRBD1 is taken as the D call from the table, unchecked against the DNA. The CDR3 region is 8 residues in length, termini included. Germline CDR1 is LNHNV and CDR2 is YYDKDF (reference sequence). CDR3 sequence reads: CATSRGSE.

V is TRBV5-1 and J is TRBJ2-1; 10 bases match TRBD2. The CDR3 contains 16 residues. Germline lookup yields CDR1 SGHRS and CDR2 YFSETQ. Trimming took 4 bases from V and 3 from J; bases not matched to a gene: 7. The CDR3 reads CASSPGTSAFYNEQFF. DNA of the CDR3: TGCGCCAGCAGCCCCGGGACTAGCGCCTTCTACAATGAGCAGTTCTTC.

The chain is built from TRBV12-3 or TRBV12-4 and TRBJ1-5; no clear D gene. V was clipped by 3 bases and J by 4 bases, with 7 bases between them. This CDR3 spans 13 amino acids. The CDR3 sequence is CASSLSDNQPQHF. The DNA for the CDR3 is TGTGCCAGCAGTTTGTCGGATAATCAGCCCCAGCATTTT.

This clonotype was seen ten or more times. V and J are TRBV28 and TRBJ2-3; D possibly matches TRBD1 or TRBD2 (5 bases each). Germline CDR1 MDHEN, CDR2 SYDVKM. The CDR3 totals 16 residues. Trimming pared 1 base from V and 0 bases from J, leaving 11 bases between. The CDR3 loop reads CASSLLGVRSTDTQYF. The CDR3, as DNA: TGTGCCAGCAGTTTATTGGGGGTAAGGAGCACAGATACGCAGTATTTT.

This clonotype showed up many times. V usage is TRBV29-1 and J usage is TRBJ2-7; a possible D gene is TRBD1 (6 bases). Germline V lookup: CDR1 SQVTM, CDR2 ANQGSEA. V was shortened by 4 bases and J by 5 bases, with 15 bases between the two germline ends. The CDR3 runs 13 residues. The DNA of the CDR3 is TGCAGCGTTGTGGGCAGGGGCTTCGACGAGCAGTACTTC. Amino acid sequence: CSVVGRGFDEQYF.

Many counts were recorded for this clonotype. V is TRBV27 and J is TRBJ2-1; the D is unclear. The germline V gene has CDR1 MNHEY and CDR2 SMNVEV (reference sequence). The V gene lost 5 bases and the J gene lost 0 bases, with 8 bases spanning the gap. CDR3 length: 14 residues. In DNA, the CDR3 is TGTGCCAGCAGTGGTGGGCACTCCTACAATGAGCAGTTCTTC. Its translation is CASSGGHSYNEQFF.

Many counts were recorded for this clonotype. The V gene is TRBV4-1, the J gene TRBJ2-6; unclear D gene. This CDR3 spans 15 amino acids. V was cut by 6 bases and J by 0 bases, with 9 bases left in between. Germline V CDR1 and CDR2: MGHRA, YSYEKL. The CDR3 sequence: CASSYPGSGANVLTF. For the CDR3, the DNA is TGCGCCAGCAGTTATCCGGGCTCTGGGGCCAACGTCCTGACTTTC.

This clonotype was picked up a small number of times. V is TRBV4-3 and J is TRBJ1-2; no firm D call. Germline CDR1 reads LGHNA; CDR2 reads YSLEER. Between the trimmed V and J ends, which lost 2 bases and 9 bases, there was a span of 13 bases. This CDR3 contains 13 residues. The CDR3: CASSQRGSGSYTF. The CDR3, as DNA: TGCGCCAGCAGCCAACGAGGGAGTGGGAGCTACACCTTC.

This clonotype was observed many times. The chain is built from TRBV12-3 or TRBV12-4 and TRBJ2-3; D possibly corresponds to TRBD1 (6 bases). V lost 5 bases to trimming and J lost 5 bases, with 14 bases between them. There are 14 residues in the CDR3. CDR3 nucleotides: TGTGCCAGCAGTGAAAGGGGGAATGGAGATACGCAGTATTTT. Translated, it gives CASSERGNGDTQYF.

This clonotype has ten or more counts. The chain is built from TRBV20-1 and TRBJ1-6; 7 positions agree with TRBD1. Per the germline V gene, CDR1 is DFQATT and CDR2 is SNEGSKA (reference sequence). The CDR3 totals 13 residues. Losses at the gene ends were 6 bases for V and 8 bases for J; bases not matched to a gene: 7. Written as DNA, the CDR3 is TGCAGTGCACAACAGGGGATTCATTCACCCCTCCACTTT. It codes for CSAQQGIHSPLHF.

This clonotype was counted a few times. V is TRBV7-6 and J is TRBJ1-3; D call uncertain. Trimming removed 5 bases from V and 2 bases from J, with 10 bases in between. Germline CDR1 and CDR2: SGHVS and FNYEAQ. The CDR3 spans 14 residues. CDR3 nucleotide sequence: TGTGCCAGCAGCCCACGGACGGCTGGAAACACCATATATTTT. Protein product: CASSPRTAGNTIYF.

The chain uses TRBV4-3 and TRBJ1-3; 7 positions match TRBD1. The V segment lost 3 bases and the J segment 0 bases; nucleotides outside the gene matches: 5. Germline CDR1 reads LGHNA; CDR2 reads YSLEER. The length of the CDR3 is 16 residues. The CDR3 DNA sequence: TGCGCCAGCAGCCATGCGACAGGGAGCTCTGGAAACACCATATATTTT. Encoded protein: CASSHATGSSGNTIYF.

This clonotype was found many times. This chain connects TRBV7-2 to TRBJ2-7; 13 bases map to TRBD2. The V and J ends lost 5 bases and 4 bases, in that order; junction bases with no gene match: 8. CDR1 and CDR2 from the germline V gene are SGHTA and FQGNSA. The CDR3 has 16 amino acids. The CDR3 coding sequence is TGTGCCAGCAGCATAGGACTAGCGGGAGATGCGTACGAGCAGTACTTC. Amino acids: CASSIGLAGDAYEQYF. The entire variable domain, with the rest obtained from reference TRBV7-2 and TRBJ2-7, is as follows: GAGVSQSPSNKVTEKGKDVELRCDPISGHTALYWYRQSLGQGLEFLIYFQGNSAPDKSGLPSDRFSAERTGGSVSTLTIQRTQQEDSAVYLCASSIGLAGDAYEQYFGPGTRLTVT.

In this sample, this clonotype turned up a few times. V usage is TRBV10-2 and J usage is TRBJ2-2; perhaps D is TRBD1 or TRBD2 (5 bases each). The V end lost 2 bases, the J end lost 4 bases, and 8 bases lay between the germline ends. In germline, CDR1 is WSHSY, CDR2 SAAADI. The CDR3 spans 14 residues. CDR3 residues: CASSEGTSTGELFF. In nucleotides, the CDR3 is TGCGCCAGCAGTGAGGGGACCAGCACCGGGGAGCTGTTTTTT.

This clonotype has ten or more counts. The V call is TRBV3-1, the J call TRBJ2-1; possibly TRBD2 for D (6 bases). The length of the CDR3 is 11 residues. Germline lookup yields CDR1 LGHDT and CDR2 YNNKEL (reference sequence). Deletions cut 6 bases from V and 10 bases from J, with 10 bases between. In DNA, the CDR3 is TGTGCCAGCAGGTTCAGCGGGGAGCAGTTCTTC. It translates to CASRFSGEQFF.

This clonotype was picked up many times. The chain recombines TRBV29-1 with TRBJ1-2; D is possibly TRBD1 (6 bases). CDR3 length equals 13 residues. V was clipped by 3 bases and J by 7 bases, with 15 bases between them. CDR1 and CDR2 from the germline V gene are SQVTM and ANQGSEA. The CDR3: CSVDSLTGFGYTF. The CDR3 DNA follows: TGCAGCGTTGATTCTCTGACAGGCTTTGGCTACACCTTC.

In its sample, this clonotype was seen a few times. The chain couples TRBV6-5 to TRBJ2-3, with a tentative D call TRBD1 (6 bases). The CDR3 is 14 residues long. V lost 6 bases to trimming and J lost 4 bases, with 14 bases between them. Germline assignment: CDR1 MNHEY and CDR2 SVGAGI. The CDR3 bases are TGTGCCAGCAGACTCGACAGGCCGGCAGATACGCAGTATTTT. It translates to CASRLDRPADTQYF.

This clonotype was detected ten times or more. The CDR3 bases are TGCAGTGCCAATAGGGGATTTTCACGTAATGAAAAACTGTTTTTT. Residues: CSANRGFSRNEKLFF. This chain joins TRBV20-1 and TRBJ1-4, with D perhaps TRBD1 (5 bases). This CDR3 is built from 15 residues. Trimming took 6 bases from V and 4 from J, leaving 18 bases between them. Germline V gene sequence: CDR1 DFQATT, CDR2 SNEGSKA (reference sequence).

This clonotype occurred many times. The rearrangement joins TRBV6-5 to TRBJ1-2; TRBD1 matches at 9 bases. The CDR3 extends over 16 amino acids. Germline CDR1 and CDR2: MNHEY and SVGAGI. V trimming: 5 bases; J trimming: 6 bases; junction bases outside the gene matches: 13. Written as DNA, the CDR3 is TGTGCCAGCAGTCACATCCGACGGACAGGGGTAAATGGCTACACCTTC. It yields the protein CASSHIRRTGVNGYTF.

This clonotype occurred many times. The rearrangement links TRBV12-3 or TRBV12-4 to TRBJ2-1; 10 nucleotides match TRBD2. The CDR3 contains 16 residues. Trimming took 3 bases from V and 9 from J; bases not matched to a gene: 11. In DNA, the CDR3 is TGTGCCAGCAGTTTTTATCTAGCGGGAGAATTGGGTGAGCAGTTCTTC. Translating gives CASSFYLAGELGEQFF.

This clonotype was seen repeatedly, ten times or more. The J gene is TRBJ2-7, the V gene TRBV7-2, with TRBD1 as a possible D gene (5 bases). Trimming took off 1 base at V and 7 bases at J, with 20 bases between the two ends. This CDR3 contains 16 residues. Per the germline V gene, CDR1 is SGHTA and CDR2 is FQGNSA. The DNA for the CDR3 is TGTGCCAGCAGCTTAGTGGCTCAGTGGGTGGCAGGGGAGCAGTACTTC. Protein sequence: CASSLVAQWVAGEQYF.

The chain is built from TRBV29-1 and TRBJ2-1; no firm D call. Germline V gives CDR1 SQVTM, CDR2 ANQGSEA. The CDR3 is 12 amino acids. V lost 3 bases and J lost 4, with 7 bases in between. CDR3 residues: CSVDPGYNEQFF. CDR3 sequence (DNA): TGCAGCGTTGACCCCGGGTACAATGAGCAGTTCTTC.